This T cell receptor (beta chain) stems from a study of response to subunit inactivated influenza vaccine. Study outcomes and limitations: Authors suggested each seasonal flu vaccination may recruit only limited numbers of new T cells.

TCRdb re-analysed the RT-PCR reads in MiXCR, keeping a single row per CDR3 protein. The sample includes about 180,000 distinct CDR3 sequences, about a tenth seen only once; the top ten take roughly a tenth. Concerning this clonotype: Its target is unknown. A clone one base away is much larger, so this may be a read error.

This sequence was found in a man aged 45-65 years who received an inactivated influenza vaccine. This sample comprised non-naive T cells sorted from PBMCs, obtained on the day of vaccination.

The CDR3 protein is CAIGSSGYEQYF. CDR3 sequence (DNA): TGTGCCATCGGATCTAGCGGTTACGAGCAGTACTTC. The chain is built from TRBV28 and TRBJ2-7; 7 bases fit TRBD2. This CDR3 has 12 residues. V shed 10 bases and J 4 bases; nucleotides not matched to a gene: 7. Germline assignment: CDR1 MDHEN and CDR2 SYDVKM. The full variable domain, with the rest looked up from reference TRBV28 and TRBJ2-7, is DVKVTQSSRYLVKRTGEKVFLECVQDMDHENMFWYRQDPGLGLRLIYFSYDVKMKEKGDIPEGYSVSREKKERFSLILESASTNQTSMYLCAIGSSGYEQYFGPGTRLTVT.